The subject of this entry is one T cell receptor beta chain. This entry comes from a study of CD8 T cells in Susac syndrome. RNA, at about 0.45 to 1 ug, was reverse transcribed with random hexamers. TCRdb re-called the immunoSEQ multiplex PCR reads through MiXCR, storing one row per CDR3 protein. This table holds roughly 120,000 distinct CDR3 sequences, roughly 93% found once. The CDR3 extends over 15 amino acids. Between the trimmed V and J ends, which lost 11 bases and 4 bases, there was a span of 24 bases. Germline values: CDR1 ENHRY, CDR2 SYGVKD. Material: CD8+ T cells from PBMCs. The TCR was taken from a human donor with multiple sclerosis. The gene calls are TRBV10-3 and TRBJ2-7, with a weak D call TRBD2 (6 bases). The CDR3 loop reads CASRGGAGSPYEQYF. CDR3 nucleotides: TGTGCCTCTCGAGGCGGGGCAGGCTCCCCATACGAGCAGTACTTC.